This T cell receptor beta chain was documented in a study of blood T cell repertoires in COVID-19 (dated by TCRdb to the early 2020s). For the wider study: The collaborator samples originated in the United States, Italy and Spain and spanned the acute and convalescent phases of COVID-19. The prospective study material was composed of cDNA or gDNA derived from T cells, B-cell-depleted T cells, or PBMCs. Samples were obtained from the ongoing ImmuneRACE study (first 160 participants) and from 1,254 subjects provided by 6 global collaborators. Subjects who had been exposed to COVID-19, were actively infected with it, or had recovered from it provided the deeply sampled blood TCRbeta repertoires that made up the dataset. The sample metadata nearly always contained a de-identified subject ID, COVID-19 status, age in years and sex. A freely available public database, intended as a resource for researchers studying the immune response to SARS-CoV-2, is where the repertoires were released. HLA class I and class II types, where available, came from metadata supplied by the sample provider rather than from assay-based typing.

Enrolling through a virtual design, the prospective study's participants ranged in age from roughly 18 to 100 years and lived across around 25 United States geographic areas. In the prospective study, participants were assigned to cohorts based on the clinical history participants reported in a screening survey and a study questionnaire. Recovered participants in ImmuneRACE Cohort 3 were defined as having two consecutive negative NP/OP PCR tests, clearance from a healthcare professional, or resolution of symptoms. Each participant in the prospective study had whole blood, serum and a nasopharyngeal or oropharyngeal swab collected by mobile phlebotomists. Additional blood draws and questionnaires over an approximately 2-month period could optionally be provided by prospective study participants. Before DNA extraction, prospective study blood samples were shipped either frozen or at room temperature.

Including cysteine and phenylalanine, the CDR3 has 13 amino acids. Of all the DNA, just the CDR3 is kept, 39 bases in frame from base 1. Between the V and J ends, shortened by 0 bases and 7 bases respectively, the junction contains 7 bases. Looking up the germline V gene yields CDR1 ENHRY and CDR2 SYGVKD. TCRbeta CDR3 regions were amplified from genomic DNA using the immunoSEQ Assay, a bias-controlled multiplex PCR. The original pipeline was this. Within the assay, amplification of reference gene primers was used to estimate how many nucleated cells each sample contained. Sequence reads were collapsed and filtered to measure the absolute abundance of every unique TCRbeta CDR3 rearrangement. For each sample, productive Simpson clonality was calculated by taking the square root of Simpson's diversity index across productive rearrangements. Here the immuneACCESS table is served through TCRdb, limited to in-frame sequences with V and J called. Missing clones are a known gap in these copies; in checked studies unresolved V genes cover under half, and the rest lacks a known reason. V and J calls and clone size are given by that table; D and trimming were obtained from the DNA. Recorded for this sample are hundreds of thousands of clones; roughly 87% of them occurred a single time. The ten largest clonotypes hold 2.5% to 3% of the sample.

General conclusions and limits of the study: Clinical and demographic metadata were provided uncurated, with the amount varying by source and participant.

Regarding this clone: Its binding antigen is unknown. No per-base quality is available; no much larger clone lies one base away.

This receptor chain uses TRBV10-3 and TRBJ1-5; the D gene cannot be named for sure. The specimen sequenced was PBMCs or T cells enriched from blood (not recorded which). The TCR comes from a woman under 40 who had recovered from COVID-19. The CDR3 corresponds to CAISESSGQPQHF. The DNA sequence follows: TGTGCCATCAGTGAGTCCTCGGGACAGCCCCAGCATTTT.